These 30 T cell receptor beta chains were all obtained from the same sample, sequenced in a study of blood T cell repertoires in COVID-19. Assay used: immunoSEQ multiplex PCR; TCRdb lists only in-frame clones, some missing. Among some 260,000 clones listed, approximately 90% were seen once. The specimen sequenced was PBMCs or T cells enriched from blood (not recorded which). Receptor source: a man aged 40-49 years who had recovered from COVID-19.

The chain recombines TRBV11-2 with TRBJ1-3; TRBD1 aligns across 8 bases. The CDR3 extends over 17 amino acids. V lost 6 bases to trimming and J lost 0 bases; unmatched junction nucleotides: 10. Germline V gene lookup returns CDR1 SGHAT and CDR2 FQNNGV. The DNA for the CDR3 is TGTGCCAGCAGTCTTACGCGGGACAGGAGCTCTGGAAACACCATATATTTT. Translated: CASSLTRDRSSGNTIYF.

The chain combines TRBV20-1 with TRBJ1-2; 9 positions match TRBD1. Germline assignment: CDR1 DFQATT and CDR2 SNEGSKA (reference sequence). V lost 5 bases and J lost 8; bases outside the gene matches: 3. This CDR3 spans 11 amino acids. The CDR3 nucleotides read TGCAGTGCTGGGACAGGGAGAGGCTACACCTTC. Its protein is CSAGTGRGYTF.

This clone was found a few times. This chain uses TRBV5-1 with TRBJ2-1; 9 nucleotides line up with TRBD2. The trim removed 2 bases at V and 1 base at J, leaving 7 bases unmatched. Germline V gives CDR1 SGHRS, CDR2 YFSETQ. The CDR3 is 17 amino acids. The CDR3 DNA reads as TGCGCCAGCAGCTTACCTAGCGGGACTCTATCCTACAATGAGCAGTTCTTC. It specifies CASSLPSGTLSYNEQFF.

The chain uses TRBV11-1 and TRBJ2-1, with TRBD2 matching 12 bases. This CDR3 spans 16 amino acids. V lost 3 bases, J lost 6 bases, and 6 bases stayed unmatched. From germline, CDR1 is SGHAT and CDR2 FQDESV (reference sequence). The CDR3 nucleotides are TGTGCCAGCAGCTTCATCCTAGCGGGGGGGACCAATGAGCAGTTCTTC. This codes for CASSFILAGGTNEQFF.

V is TRBV25-1 and J is TRBJ2-1; weak D call: TRBD2 (6 bases). CDR1 MGHDK and CDR2 SYGVNS come from the germline V gene. V was pared by 4 bases and J by 14 bases, with 15 bases between. The CDR3 contains 12 residues. The CDR3 DNA follows: TGTGCCAGCAGTGCCAGTCCCGGGAGCGAGTTCTTC. Translating gives CASSASPGSEFF.

The V call is TRBV29-1, the J call TRBJ2-7, with D possibly TRBD1 on 6 matching bases. The CDR3 runs to 13 residues. CDR1 and CDR2 from the germline V gene are SQVTM and ANQGSEA. V was trimmed by 6 bases and J by 1 base, leaving 13 bases between them. As DNA, the CDR3 is TGCAGCGTGGGGATCACAGGGTCCTACGAGCAGTACTTC. It yields the protein CSVGITGSYEQYF.

This clone was counted a single time. The chain links TRBV3-1 (or the pseudogene TRBV3-2) to TRBJ1-3, with D possibly TRBD1 on 5 matching bases. The length of the CDR3 is 15 residues. The V gene's germline CDR1 is LGHDT and CDR2 YNNKEL (reference sequence). The V and J ends lost 1 base and 3 bases respectively, with 10 bases between them. CDR3 DNA sequence: TGTGCCAGCAGCCAAGCTCCAGGGTATGGAAACACCATATATTTT. Its translation is CASSQAPGYGNTIYF.

The chain employs TRBV11-2 and TRBJ1-5, with TRBD1 identical over 11 bases. The CDR3 loop spans 15 amino acids. Germline lookup yields CDR1 SGHAT and CDR2 FQNNGV. With 0 bases clipped from V and 6 bases from J, the junction kept 1 base outside the gene matches. The CDR3 spells CASSLEGTGGQPQHF. The CDR3 nucleotides are TGTGCCAGCAGCTTAGAAGGGACAGGGGGTCAGCCCCAGCATTTT.

The chain employs TRBV7-8 and TRBJ2-7; the D gene is possibly TRBD2 (5 bases). The CDR3 is 15 amino acids. Germline values: CDR1 SGHVS, CDR2 FQNEAQ. The V end was cut by 0 bases, the J end by 2 bases, with 11 bases between. CDR3: CASSLAVGRTYEQYF. The CDR3 DNA follows: TGTGCCAGCAGCTTAGCCGTTGGGAGAACCTACGAGCAGTACTTC.

A single count supports this clone. The chain carries TRBV4-2 and TRBJ1-2; D is perhaps TRBD1 (6 bases). V gave up 1 base and J gave up 4 bases, with 19 bases separating them. Germline V gene data show CDR1 as LGHNA and CDR2 as YNFKEQ. The CDR3 is made up of 17 amino acids. The CDR3 sequence: CASSQVGGQTGSYGYTF. The CDR3 nucleotides read TGTGCCAGCAGCCAAGTTGGAGGCCAAACAGGGTCCTATGGCTACACCTTC.

The chain has TRBV7-3 and TRBJ1-1; D is uncertain. Per the germline V gene, CDR1 is SGHTA and CDR2 is FQGTGA. The CDR3 runs to 14 residues. The V gene lost 5 bases and the J gene lost 3 bases, with 13 bases spanning the gap. The chain's CDR3 is CASSPSRGDTEAFF. Written as DNA, the CDR3 is TGTGCCAGCAGCCCGTCCCGGGGAGACACTGAAGCTTTCTTT.

The rearrangement links TRBV5-4 to TRBJ2-1, with 10 bases matching TRBD2. CDR1 and CDR2 (germline): SGHNT, YYREEE (reference sequence). The CDR3 runs 14 residues. J gave up 6 bases and V 6 bases, and 6 bases lay outside the gene matches. The CDR3 here is CASISGRDRNEQFF. The CDR3 region has the DNA TGTGCCAGCATCAGCGGGAGGGACCGCAATGAGCAGTTCTTC. Drawing the rest from reference TRBV5-4 and TRBJ2-1, the complete variable domain is ETGVTQSPTHLIKTRGQQVTLRCSSQSGHNTVSWYQQALGQGPQFIFQYYREEENGRGNFPPRFSGLQFPNYSSELNVNALELDDSALYLCASISGRDRNEQFFGPGTRLTVL.

The J gene is TRBJ1-6, the V gene TRBV7-8; 9 positions match TRBD1. Trimming took 5 bases from V and 9 from J; bases not matched to a gene: 11. This CDR3 comprises 16 residues. Germline lookup yields CDR1 SGHVS and CDR2 FQNEAQ. The CDR3: CASSRRDREIASPLHF. CDR3 bases: TGTGCCAGCAGCCGGCGGGACAGGGAAATTGCTTCACCCCTCCACTTT.

The chain joins TRBV3-1 (or the pseudogene TRBV3-2) to TRBJ1-1; 8 nucleotides agree with TRBD1. The V segment lost 3 bases and the J segment 1 base; nucleotides outside the gene matches: 7. Germline V gene sequence: CDR1 LGHDT, CDR2 YNNKEL (reference sequence). This CDR3 spans 16 amino acids. The DNA of the CDR3 is TGTGCCAGCAGCCAGTTTGGGACAGGAGGGAACACTGAAGCTTTCTTT. This codes for CASSQFGTGGNTEAFF.

This clone was observed a single time. The chain joins TRBV27 to TRBJ2-7; D is ambiguous. This CDR3 is 14 amino acids long. Germline CDR1 is MNHEY and CDR2 is SMNVEV (reference sequence). Trimming took 2 bases from V and 0 from J, leaving 8 bases between them. CDR3 loop: CASSLAPDSYEQYF. Written as DNA, the CDR3 is TGTGCCAGCAGTTTAGCCCCAGACTCCTACGAGCAGTACTTC.

This rearrangement joins TRBV3-1 (or the pseudogene TRBV3-2) to TRBJ2-7; TRBD1 matches 10 bases. CDR1 and CDR2 from the germline V gene are LGHDT and YNNKEL (reference sequence). The CDR3 sequence is 15 residues long. Trimming took 0 bases from V and 3 from J; bases not matched to a gene: 2. The CDR3 reads CASSQEGQGIYEQYF. CDR3 sequence (DNA): TGTGCCAGCAGCCAAGAGGGACAGGGGATCTACGAGCAGTACTTC.

The chain employs TRBV10-1 and TRBJ2-2; 7 nucleotides match TRBD1. Germline V gene data show CDR1 as WNHNN and CDR2 as SYGVQD (reference sequence). This CDR3 is built from 16 residues. J was trimmed by 4 bases and V by 3 bases; bases with no gene match: 8. The chain's CDR3 is CASSESDRPGTGELFF. CDR3 sequence (DNA): TGCGCCAGCAGTGAATCGGACAGGCCCGGCACCGGGGAGCTGTTTTTT.

This sequence joins TRBV4-1 and TRBJ2-1, with D possibly TRBD2 on 6 matching bases. This CDR3 has 16 amino acids. V shed 0 bases and J shed 9 bases, with 18 bases lying between them. In germline, CDR1 is MGHRA, CDR2 YSYEKL. The chain's CDR3 is CASSQDGQGGIFEQFF. The CDR3 region has the DNA TGCGCCAGCAGCCAAGATGGGCAGGGAGGAATATTTGAGCAGTTCTTC.

The chain recombines TRBV2 with TRBJ2-7; 13 bases fit TRBD2. This CDR3 has 14 amino acids. Germline V gene lookup returns CDR1 SNHLY and CDR2 FYNNEI. The V segment lost 6 bases and the J segment 5 bases; nucleotides outside the gene matches: 4. Here the CDR3 reads CASSEGLAGHEQYF. The DNA for the CDR3 is TGTGCCAGCAGCGAGGGACTAGCGGGACACGAGCAGTACTTC. The whole variable domain, remainder taken from reference TRBV2 and TRBJ2-7, is EPEVTQTPSHQVTQMGQEVILRCVPISNHLYFYWYRQILGQKVEFLVSFYNNEISEKSEIFDDQFSVERPDGSNFTLKIRSTKLEDSAMYFCASSEGLAGHEQYFGPGTRLTVT.

The chain carries TRBV7-7 and TRBJ2-1, with 7 bases fitting TRBD1. The CDR3 covers 13 residues. In germline, CDR1 is SSHAT, CDR2 FNYEAQ (reference sequence). J was trimmed by 4 bases and V by 4 bases; bases with no gene match: 1. Here the CDR3 reads CASSSGQYNEQFF. The CDR3 DNA reads as TGTGCCAGCAGCTCGGGACAGTACAATGAGCAGTTCTTC.

V gene TRBV5-1 combines with J gene TRBJ2-1, with D tentatively TRBD2 (7 bases). CDR1 and CDR2 (germline): SGHRS, YFSETQ. V gave up 4 bases and J gave up 15 bases, with 17 bases separating them. This CDR3 contains 12 residues. The CDR3 loop reads CASSQGGGSAFF. In DNA, the CDR3 is TGCGCCAGCAGCCAGGGAGGGGGGAGTGCGTTCTTC.

The chain employs TRBV19 and TRBJ2-7; 9 positions agree with TRBD2. The germline gives CDR1 LNHDA, CDR2 SQIVND (reference sequence). The CDR3 sequence is 14 residues long. The V gene end was trimmed by 4 bases and the J gene end by 2 bases; junction bases not matched to a gene: 3. CDR3 DNA sequence: TGTGCCAGTAGTACTAGCGGGGTCCCCTACGAGCAGTACTTC. This translates into CASSTSGVPYEQYF. The whole variable domain, remainder taken from reference TRBV19 and TRBJ2-7, is DGGITQSPKYLFRKEGQNVTLSCEQNLNHDAMYWYRQDPGQGLRLIYYSQIVNDFQKGDIAEGYSVSREKKESFPLTVTSAQKNPTAFYLCASSTSGVPYEQYFGPGTRLTVT.

The genes are TRBV18 and TRBJ2-2; TRBD1 aligns across 10 bases. Germline loops: CDR1 KGHSH, CDR2 LQKENI. CDR3 length: 17 amino acids. The J segment lost 5 bases and the V segment lost 0 bases, leaving 6 bases of the junction unmatched. The CDR3 bases are TGTGCCAGCTCACCACCGCTGGGGACAGGGGCGACCGGGGAGCTGTTTTTT. This sequence encodes CASSPPLGTGATGELFF.

The count of this clone is one. This chain connects TRBV19 to TRBJ1-3, with a tentative D call TRBD1 (5 bases). This CDR3 contains 14 residues. The germline CDR1 and CDR2 sequences are LNHDA and SQIVND (reference sequence). Trimming stripped 3 bases from V and 2 bases from J, with 8 bases between. The CDR3 coding sequence is TGTGCCAGTAGTATGGTGACAGCTGGAAACACCATATATTTT. It codes for CASSMVTAGNTIYF.

The V call is TRBV7-6, the J call TRBJ1-1; D possibly corresponds to TRBD1 (5 bases). CDR3 length: 14 residues. The ends were cut back, 5 bases at V and 5 bases at J, with 15 bases in the middle. The V gene's germline CDR1 is SGHVS and CDR2 FNYEAQ. DNA of the CDR3: TGTGCCAGCAGCCACTCAGCAGGGAGGACTGAAGCTTTCTTT. This sequence encodes CASSHSAGRTEAFF.

The chain recombines TRBV11-3 with TRBJ2-2, with D maybe TRBD1 (6 bases). Germline V gene lookup returns CDR1 SGHNT and CDR2 YENEEA. Trimming removed 5 bases at V and 3 bases at J, with 10 bases between. This CDR3 comprises 14 residues. CDR3 region: CASSRGQHTGELFF. The CDR3 region has the DNA TGTGCCAGCAGCCGTGGACAGCACACCGGGGAGCTGTTTTTT.

The V and J genes are TRBV3-1 (or the pseudogene TRBV3-2) and TRBJ2-7, with 11 bases fitting TRBD2. The trim removed 1 base at V and 4 bases at J, leaving 6 bases unmatched. The CDR3 totals 16 residues. Per the germline V gene, CDR1 is LGHDT and CDR2 is YNNKEL (reference sequence). The CDR3 region has the DNA TGTGCCAGCAGCCAAGGCGGACTAGCGGGTCCTTACGAGCAGTACTTC. Protein product: CASSQGGLAGPYEQYF.

The chain combines TRBV28 with TRBJ2-7; a weak D match, TRBD2 (5 bases). Trimming took off 0 bases at V and 2 bases at J, with 11 bases between the two ends. CDR1 is MDHEN, CDR2 SYDVKM, per germline. The CDR3 extends over 15 amino acids. Here the CDR3 DNA reads TGTGCCAGCAGTTTATGGAGGCGGGCGGCCTACGAGCAGTACTTC. It is translated as CASSLWRRAAYEQYF.

About this clone itself: This may come from a read error, since a much larger clone is one base off. Other DNA sequences in the sample encode the same CDR3. The V gene is TRBV5-5, the J gene TRBJ1-1; unclear D gene. The germline CDR1 and CDR2 sequences are SGHKS and YYEKEE (reference sequence). The CDR3 extends over 13 amino acids. With 0 bases removed from V and 1 base from J, the gap between germline ends came to 4 bases. CDR3 nucleotide sequence: TGTGCCAGCAGCTTGGCAGGGAACACTGAAGCTTTCTTT. It specifies CASSLAGNTEAFF.

The chain carries TRBV7-2 and TRBJ2-7; 13 nucleotides align to TRBD2. Germline CDR1 and CDR2: SGHTA and FQGNSA. The CDR3 runs to 15 residues. V lost 6 bases and J lost 4; bases outside the gene matches: 6. Written as DNA, the CDR3 is TGTGCCAGCAGTCACCGACTAGCGGGGGGATACGAGCAGTACTTC. Encoded protein: CASSHRLAGGYEQYF. Full variable domain (outside the CDR3, taken from reference TRBV7-2 and TRBJ2-7): GAGVSQSPSNKVTEKGKDVELRCDPISGHTALYWYRQSLGQGLEFLIYFQGNSAPDKSGLPSDRFSAERTGGSVSTLTIQRTQQEDSAVYLCASSHRLAGGYEQYFGPGTRLTVT.